These 20 T cell receptor beta chains were all obtained from the same sample, sequenced in a study of shared clonotypes between healthy human individuals. Cells designated naive CD8 were CD45RO-negative and were positively selected for CCR7, with terminally differentiated effector memory CD45RA+ cells excluded. Profiling relied on immunoSEQ multiplex PCR, and the TCRdb table lists in-frame clones only, not all of them. The data contain some 2 million clones, 85% to 95% of them singletons. Sequencing was carried out using naive CD8+ T cells sorted from blood. These receptors all stem from a man between 18 and 35 years old in good health.

This rearrangement joins TRBV7-9 to TRBJ1-3; 8 bases align to TRBD1. Looked up from germline, CDR1 is SEHNR and CDR2 is FQNEAQ (reference sequence). The V and J ends lost 4 bases and 3 bases, in that order; junction bases with no gene match: 5. The CDR3 length is 15 residues. The CDR3 spells CASSSTGGSGNTIYF. CDR3 in DNA: TGTGCCAGCAGCTCAACAGGGGGAAGTGGAAACACCATATATTTT.

The V gene is TRBV5-1, the J gene TRBJ1-1; the D is unclear. From germline, CDR1 is SGHRS and CDR2 YFSETQ. Between the trimmed V and J ends, which lost 2 bases and 5 bases, there was a span of 13 bases. This CDR3 region has 14 residues. The CDR3 DNA reads TGCGCCAGCAGCTTAGTCACGGTGGGGACTGAAGCTTTCTTT. The encoded protein is CASSLVTVGTEAFF.

The rearrangement uses TRBV5-8 and TRBJ1-1, with D perhaps TRBD1 (6 bases). CDR1 SGHTS and CDR2 YDEGEE come from the germline V gene. Trimming took off 1 base at V and 4 bases at J, with 11 bases between the two ends. This CDR3 has 14 residues. The chain's CDR3 is CASSLRQATTEAFF. As DNA, the CDR3 is TGTGCCAGCAGCTTGAGACAGGCGACCACTGAAGCTTTCTTT.

The chain has TRBV2 and TRBJ1-1; D is undetermined. The V gene lost 6 bases and the J gene lost 0 bases, with 8 bases spanning the gap. CDR1 and CDR2 from the germline V gene are SNHLY and FYNNEI. This CDR3 has 13 residues. The CDR3 bases are TGTGCCAGCAGAGAGGGAATGAACACTGAAGCTTTCTTT. Translating gives CASREGMNTEAFF.

The CDR3 loop reads CASSAQGSYEQYF. CDR3 DNA: TGTGCCAGCAGCGCGCAGGGGTCTTACGAGCAGTACTTC. The chain joins TRBV5-4 to TRBJ2-7; tentative D call: TRBD1 (6 bases). Germline CDR1 is SGHNT and CDR2 is YYREEE (reference sequence). This CDR3 comprises 13 residues. The V and J ends lost 4 bases and 4 bases respectively, with 12 bases between them.

This clone has a single count. The V call is TRBV15, the J call TRBJ2-7; D not resolved. This CDR3 is built from 14 residues. Trimming cost V 3 bases and J 3 bases, with 12 bases left between them. Germline values: CDR1 LNHNV, CDR2 YYDKDF (reference sequence). The CDR3 reads CATSSGGSDYEQYF. The CDR3 nucleotides are TGTGCCACCAGCAGCGGCGGATCTGACTACGAGCAGTACTTC.

This sequence joins TRBV9 and TRBJ2-1; 8 bases agree with TRBD2. The ends lost 3 bases at V and 6 bases at J; junction bases unmatched: 11. The CDR3 runs to 16 residues. The V gene's germline CDR1 is SGDLS and CDR2 YYNGEE. The DNA of the CDR3 is TGTGCCAGCAGCGGTTTTAGCGGGAAGGATCCCAATGAGCAGTTCTTC. Amino acids: CASSGFSGKDPNEQFF.

This chain uses TRBV29-1 with TRBJ1-4, with 8 bases matching TRBD1. With 5 bases clipped from V and 8 bases from J, the junction kept 13 bases outside the gene matches. CDR1 SQVTM and CDR2 ANQGSEA come from the germline V gene. The CDR3 runs to 15 residues. CDR3 region: CSVKNRQGTGEKLFF. The CDR3 DNA reads TGCAGCGTTAAAAATAGACAGGGGACCGGAGAAAAACTGTTTTTT.

This clone has only one observation. This CDR3 is also generated by other DNA sequences in the sample. The CDR3 loop reads CASSPRGGYEQYF. CDR3 sequence (DNA): TGTGCCAGCAGCCCCCGGGGAGGCTACGAGCAGTACTTC. The chain links TRBV6-5 to TRBJ2-7; the D gene is possibly TRBD2 (6 bases). Germline V gene lookup returns CDR1 MNHEY and CDR2 SVGAGI. Between the trimmed V and J ends, which lost 6 bases and 3 bases, there was a span of 12 bases. The CDR3 sequence is 13 residues long.

Concerning this clone: In the same sample, other DNA sequences code for this CDR3. This chain uses TRBV7-9 with TRBJ2-7; D may be TRBD1 or TRBD2 (5 bases each). CDR1 is SEHNR and CDR2 is FQNEAQ in the germline V gene (reference sequence). Trimming removed 5 bases at V and 3 bases at J, with 14 bases between. CDR3 length: 14 amino acids. This CDR3 is CASSPGTVDYEQYF. The CDR3 bases are TGTGCCAGCAGCCCCGGGACGGTGGACTACGAGCAGTACTTC.

The chain combines TRBV10-3 with TRBJ2-3, with no clear D. The CDR3 has 14 amino acids. CDR1 and CDR2 (germline): ENHRY, SYGVKD. Trimming removed 2 bases at V and 2 bases at J, with 8 bases between. The DNA of the CDR3 is TGTGCCATCAGTGAGACACTGAACACAGATACGCAGTATTTT. This translates into CAISETLNTDTQYF.

V usage is TRBV28 and J usage is TRBJ2-3; D possibly matches TRBD1 or TRBD2 (7 bases each). The V gene lost 3 bases and the J gene lost 5 bases, with 12 bases spanning the gap. In germline, CDR1 is MDHEN, CDR2 SYDVKM. CDR3 size: 14 residues. CDR3 nucleotide sequence: TGTGCCAGCAGTTTCCCAGGGGGGGAAGATACGCAGTATTTT. It specifies CASSFPGGEDTQYF.

The chain has TRBV7-8 and TRBJ2-7, with D maybe TRBD2 (6 bases). The germline gives CDR1 SGHVS, CDR2 FQNEAQ. The CDR3 is 13 amino acids. V lost 0 bases to trimming and J lost 5 bases, with 8 bases between them. CDR3 sequence reads: CASSLAGLNEQYF. CDR3 nucleotides: TGTGCCAGCAGCTTAGCGGGACTCAACGAGCAGTACTTC.

The V and J genes are TRBV2 and TRBJ1-4; D may be TRBD1 (5 bases). Germline lookup yields CDR1 SNHLY and CDR2 FYNNEI. V was pared by 1 base and J by 0 bases, with 15 bases between. The CDR3 runs to 18 residues. The CDR3 is CASSEVEWDAATNEKLFF. CDR3 nucleotide sequence: TGTGCCAGCAGTGAAGTAGAGTGGGACGCTGCAACTAATGAAAAACTGTTTTTT. The full variable domain, with the rest looked up from reference TRBV2 and TRBJ1-4, is EPEVTQTPSHQVTQMGQEVILRCVPISNHLYFYWYRQILGQKVEFLVSFYNNEISEKSEIFDDQFSVERPDGSNFTLKIRSTKLEDSAMYFCASSEVEWDAATNEKLFFGSGTQLSVL.

This chain joins TRBV19 and TRBJ1-5, with 8 bases matching TRBD1. Germline assignment: CDR1 LNHDA and CDR2 SQIVND (reference sequence). The CDR3 loop spans 15 amino acids. The V and J ends lost 6 bases and 4 bases, in that order; junction bases with no gene match: 8. CDR3 loop: CASSLGQGRNQPQHF. DNA of the CDR3: TGTGCCAGTAGCCTCGGACAGGGTAGAAATCAGCCCCAGCATTTT.

Note on this clone: Other DNA sequences in the same sample also yield this CDR3. J is TRBJ2-7 and V is TRBV27; 8 nucleotides line up with TRBD1. V shed 5 bases, J shed 0 bases, and the junction held 6 bases outside the gene matches. The CDR3 covers 15 residues. CDR1 and CDR2 (germline): MNHEY, SMNVEV (reference sequence). The CDR3 region is CASSPGQGSSYEQYF. The CDR3 nucleotides are TGTGCCAGCAGTCCAGGACAGGGCAGCTCCTACGAGCAGTACTTC.

The rearrangement joins TRBV11-2 to TRBJ1-5; D not certain. This CDR3 has 16 amino acids. V was shortened by 3 bases and J by 2 bases, with 14 bases between the two germline ends. Looked up from germline, CDR1 is SGHAT and CDR2 is FQNNGV. This CDR3 reads CASSFSLGTGNQPQHF. CDR3 coding DNA: TGTGCCAGCAGCTTTTCCCTCGGAACAGGCAATCAGCCCCAGCATTTT.

The V and J genes are TRBV10-3 and TRBJ2-7, with D possibly TRBD1 on 6 matching bases. The CDR3 totals 13 residues. Trimming took off 10 bases at V and 1 base at J, with 14 bases between the two ends. CDR1 is ENHRY, CDR2 SYGVKD, per germline. The CDR3 loop is CATRQVESYEQYF. The CDR3 DNA follows: TGTGCCACCAGACAGGTGGAGTCCTACGAGCAGTACTTC.

The chain couples TRBV7-2 to TRBJ2-1; either TRBD1 or TRBD2 may supply D (6 bases each). The V end lost 5 bases, the J end lost 11 bases, and 28 bases lay between the germline ends. CDR1 is SGHTA, CDR2 FQGNSA, per germline. The CDR3 runs to 17 residues. CDR3 bases: TGTGCCAGCAGCCCACAAACTCCCGGGACATCGGGCGGGAAGCAGTTCTTC. This encodes CASSPQTPGTSGGKQFF.

The J gene is TRBJ2-3, the V gene TRBV13; 7 nucleotides align to TRBD2. This CDR3 has 17 residues. Germline V gene lookup returns CDR1 PRHDT and CDR2 FYEKMQ (reference sequence). Losses at the gene ends were 4 bases for V and 4 bases for J; bases not matched to a gene: 14. The CDR3 nucleotides are TGTGCCAGCAGCTGCGAAGAGGGCGGGGGAGAGGCAGATACGCAGTATTTT. This translates into CASSCEEGGGEADTQYF.